Listed here are 3 T cell receptor beta chains from one sample, sequenced in a study of blood T cell repertoires in COVID-19. Assay: immunoSEQ multiplex PCR; the TCRdb copy retains only in-frame clones and omits some. The sample has 200,000 to 300,000 clones, 80% to 85% seen once. Sequenced sample: peripheral blood. Receptor source: a man between 60 and 75 years old with acute or convalescent COVID-19.

The chain carries TRBV6-5 and TRBJ1-5; D gene unclear. With 2 bases removed from V and 3 bases from J, the gap between germline ends came to 8 bases. Germline V gene data show CDR1 as MNHEY and CDR2 as SVGAGI. This CDR3 spans 14 amino acids. DNA of the CDR3: TGTGCCAGCAGTTACGGCAGTAACAATCAGCCCCAGCATTTT. Its translation: CASSYGSNNQPQHF.

The chain employs TRBV19 and TRBJ2-5; 8 nucleotides match TRBD2. J gave up 6 bases and V 1 base, and 10 bases lay outside the gene matches. Germline V gene data show CDR1 as LNHDA and CDR2 as SQIVND (reference sequence). The CDR3 sequence is 16 residues long. The CDR3 loop reads CASSIASGSGRKTQYF. The CDR3 DNA follows: TGTGCCAGTAGTATAGCCAGCGGGAGTGGTAGGAAGACCCAGTACTTC.

This chain connects TRBV29-1 to TRBJ2-7, with a tentative D call TRBD1 (6 bases). Germline V gene sequence: CDR1 SQVTM, CDR2 ANQGSEA. The V end was cut by 6 bases, the J end by 0 bases, with 12 bases between. The CDR3 runs 13 residues. CDR3 residues: CSVPQGSSYEQYF. The CDR3 DNA sequence: TGCAGCGTACCACAGGGCAGCTCCTACGAGCAGTACTTC.